This T cell receptor beta chain was observed in a study of CD8 T cells in ankylosing spondylitis. The study's findings and limits: Reactive arthritis synovial fluid and blood previously showed some of these motif variants. What seemed typical of ankylosing spondylitis blood was a TCR beta motif built from roughly eight highly homologous variants. Significant enrichment of disease-linked clones was reportedly seen in matched ankylosing spondylitis synovial fluid.

Preparation of TCR beta libraries was done by quantitative 5'-RACE with molecular barcodes. One entry per CDR3 protein, called by TCRdb with MiXCR from the 5' RACE reads. Of around 42,000 distinct CDR3 sequences in the sample, less than 3.5% are singletons; the top ten hold 4% to 5.5%. This clonotype was counted at least ten times. Its target is not known. The CDR3 covers 14 residues. V trimming: 6 bases; J trimming: 2 bases; junction bases outside the gene matches: 5. The germline V gene has CDR1 SGDLS and CDR2 YYNGEE. Sample: blood, either unsorted or a sorted T cell fraction (not recorded which). The receptor's source is a male donor with ankylosing spondylitis or in good health (not recorded which). The J gene is TRBJ2-5, the V gene TRBV9, with 9 bases identical to TRBD2. CDR3 in amino acids: CASNPSGIQETQYF. The CDR3 coding sequence is TGTGCCAGCAATCCTAGCGGGATACAAGAGACCCAGTACTTC. The full variable domain, its missing parts supplied by reference TRBV9 and TRBJ2-5, is DSGVTQTPKHLITATGQRVTLRCSPRSGDLSVYWYQQSLDQGLQFLIQYYNGEERAKGNILERFSAQQFPDLHSELNLSSLELGDSALYFCASNPSGIQETQYFGPGTRLLVL.